The 26 T cell receptor beta chains listed next were all sequenced from one sample in a study of T-cell memory formation after mild COVID-19. TCRdb passed the 5' RACE reads through MiXCR, listing each CDR3 protein once. The sample lists roughly 560,000 distinct CDR3 sequences; about a fifth were seen once. The sequencing sample was made of PBMCs or a T cell subset sorted from them (not recorded which). Receptors were obtained from an adult woman who had mild COVID-19 (a few samples of this study predate the infection). Cell type and time point are not known.

This clonotype has more than one count but fewer than ten. The rearrangement joins TRBV12-3 or TRBV12-4 to TRBJ2-4; D is perhaps TRBD1 (5 bases). The CDR3 totals 16 residues. Trimming stripped 6 bases from V and 0 bases from J, with 15 bases between. Here the CDR3 reads CASSRQNLLAKNIQYF. The CDR3 DNA sequence: TGTGCCAGCAGCCGACAGAATCTTCTAGCCAAAAACATTCAGTACTTC.

The chain combines TRBV4-1 with TRBJ2-5, with a possible D match to TRBD2 (6 bases). Trimming stripped 2 bases from V and 5 bases from J, with 15 bases between. Germline loops: CDR1 MGHRA, CDR2 YSYEKL. This CDR3 comprises 15 residues. Written as DNA, the CDR3 is TGCGCCAGCAGCCAATTTGGGACTCCGTCGGAGACCCAGTACTTC. This translates into CASSQFGTPSETQYF.

This sequence joins TRBV5-5 and TRBJ2-5; TRBD1 is a possible D gene (5 bases). Per the germline V gene, CDR1 is SGHKS and CDR2 is YYEKEE (reference sequence). The ends were cut back, 2 bases at V and 5 bases at J, with 22 bases in the middle. CDR3 size: 17 residues. The CDR3 DNA follows: TGTGCCAGCAGCTTCTATAACTCACTCCAGGGTCGGGAGACCCAGTACTTC. It specifies CASSFYNSLQGRETQYF.

In the case of this clonotype: A read error may explain this, as a much larger clone is one base away. The gene calls are TRBV20-1 and TRBJ1-2, with TRBD1 matching 7 bases. V gave up 7 bases and J gave up 1 base; unmatched junction bases: 12. The CDR3 is made up of 15 amino acids. CDR1 DFQATT and CDR2 SNEGSKA come from the germline V gene (reference sequence). Here the CDR3 reads CSDQTDRVLNYGYTF. The CDR3, as DNA: TGCAGTGACCAAACCGACAGGGTTCTTAACTATGGCTACACCTTC.

The J gene is TRBJ1-5, the V gene TRBV24-1; no firm D call. V lost 2 bases and J 1 base, leaving 11 bases between the germline ends. The CDR3 contains 16 residues. Germline CDR1 reads KGHDR; CDR2 reads SFDVKD. CDR3 in DNA: TGTGCCACCAGTGATTCCGGGAAAGGAAGCAATCAGCCCCAGCATTTT. Translated: CATSDSGKGSNQPQHF.

This chain links TRBV6-5 with TRBJ2-3; TRBD2 aligns across 9 bases. The CDR3 spans 15 residues. V lost 2 bases and J lost 3; bases outside the gene matches: 3. From germline, CDR1 is MNHEY and CDR2 SVGAGI. This CDR3 reads CASSYGAGGTDTQYF. For the CDR3, the DNA is TGTGCCAGCAGTTACGGGGCGGGGGGGACAGATACGCAGTATTTT.

The rearrangement uses TRBV7-6 and TRBJ2-4; D perhaps matches TRBD2 (6 bases). Per germline, CDR1 SGHVS and CDR2 FNYEAQ. This CDR3 is 18 amino acids long. The V end was cut by 5 bases, the J end by 0 bases, with 20 bases between. CDR3 DNA: TGTGCCAGCAGCCCCGGGTCTTTACGGGGACTAGCCAAAAACATTCAGTACTTC. Translation: CASSPGSLRGLAKNIQYF. Together with reference TRBV7-6 and TRBJ2-4, the CDR3 gives the full variable domain: GAGVSQSPRYKVTKRGQDVALRCDPISGHVSLYWYRQALGQGPEFLTYFNYEAQQDKSGLPNDRFSAERPEGSISTLTIQRTEQRDSAMYRCASSPGSLRGLAKNIQYFGAGTRLSVL.

V and J are TRBV7-9 and TRBJ1-5; 7 bases are a match to TRBD1. Germline CDR1 SEHNR, CDR2 FQNEAQ (reference sequence). V dropped 4 bases and J dropped 2; count of bases not matched to a gene: 5. This CDR3 spans 15 amino acids. The CDR3 sequence is CASSSDREGNQPQHF. The CDR3 DNA reads as TGTGCCAGCAGCTCCGACAGGGAAGGCAATCAGCCCCAGCATTTT.

The chain has TRBV6-1 and TRBJ2-1; D unclear. Between the trimmed V and J ends, which lost 8 bases and 6 bases, there was a span of 11 bases. This CDR3 comprises 12 residues. Germline V CDR1 and CDR2: MNHNS, SASEGT. The CDR3 here is CASSRSRNEQFF. The CDR3 nucleotides are TGTGCCAGCTCTCGAAGCCGCAATGAGCAGTTCTTC.

The chain joins TRBV6-5 to TRBJ2-1, with 9 bases fitting TRBD2. Germline V gene lookup returns CDR1 MNHEY and CDR2 SVGAGI. The CDR3 spans 17 residues. Unmatched junction bases numbered 6, after V lost 2 bases and J lost 1 base. CDR3 amino acids: CASSYLLAGRSYNEQFF. The CDR3 DNA is TGTGCCAGCAGTTACCTTCTAGCGGGAAGATCCTACAATGAGCAGTTCTTC.

A few counts support this clonotype. This sequence joins TRBV6-1 and TRBJ1-2; a weak D match, TRBD1 (5 bases). The CDR3 runs to 16 residues. Germline values: CDR1 MNHNS, CDR2 SASEGT. V lost 0 bases to trimming and J lost 1 base, with 12 bases between them. The CDR3 DNA reads TGTGCCAGCAGTGAAGCGGCTATGGGGCTTAACTATGGCTACACCTTC. It yields the protein CASSEAAMGLNYGYTF.

This clonotype was observed a few times. V is TRBV10-3 and J is TRBJ2-5; tentative D call: TRBD1 (5 bases). The CDR3 consists of 13 residues. V lost 9 bases to trimming and J lost 5 bases, with 16 bases between them. Looked up from germline, CDR1 is ENHRY and CDR2 is SYGVKD. CDR3 sequence: CAISDTLAETQYF. The CDR3 coding sequence is TGTGCCATTTCGGACACGCTCGCGGAGACCCAGTACTTC.

The chain combines TRBV7-8 with TRBJ2-1; D is ambiguous. The CDR3 has 15 residues. Germline V gives CDR1 SGHVS, CDR2 FQNEAQ. The ends were cut back, 4 bases at V and 6 bases at J, with 16 bases in the middle. Here the CDR3 DNA reads TGTGCCAGCAGCTCGACTCCAACCGCCCCCAATGAGCAGTTCTTC. This translates into CASSSTPTAPNEQFF.

This clonotype was counted a few times. The J gene is TRBJ1-1, the V gene TRBV6-5; tentatively, D is TRBD1 (5 bases). There are 13 residues in the CDR3. Germline loops: CDR1 MNHEY, CDR2 SVGAGI. The V end was cut by 2 bases, the J end by 4 bases, with 8 bases between. The CDR3 region is CASSYEGSTEAFF. Here the CDR3 DNA reads TGTGCCAGCAGTTACGAGGGGAGCACTGAAGCTTTCTTT.

The chain employs TRBV25-1 and TRBJ1-1, with a tentative D call TRBD1 (5 bases). The CDR3 is 14 amino acids. The V end lost 8 bases, the J end lost 1 base, and 14 bases lay between the germline ends. CDR1 and CDR2 (germline): MGHDK, SYGVNS. DNA for the CDR3: TGTGCCAGCGCGGGGGTTCGGAAGAACACTGAAGCTTTCTTT. This translates into CASAGVRKNTEAFF. The whole variable domain, remainder taken from reference TRBV25-1 and TRBJ1-1, is EADIYQTPRYLVIGTGKKITLECSQTMGHDKMYWYQQDPGMELHLIHYSYGVNSTEKGDLSSESTVSRIRTEHFPLTLESARPSHTSQYLCASAGVRKNTEAFFGQGTRLTVV.

The V gene is TRBV30, the J gene TRBJ2-5; no definite D call. CDR1 is GTSNPN and CDR2 is SVGIG in the germline V gene (reference sequence). This CDR3 region has 11 residues. V was cut by 5 bases and J by 5 bases, with 9 bases left in between. For the CDR3, the DNA is TGTGCCTGGGAGCCAAGGGAGACCCAGTACTTC. Protein sequence: CAWEPRETQYF.

The rearrangement links TRBV5-6 to TRBJ2-2; weak D call: TRBD1 (6 bases). The length of the CDR3 is 15 residues. CDR1 is SGHDT and CDR2 is YYEEEE in the germline V gene. The V end lost 4 bases, the J end lost 1 base, and 11 bases lay between the germline ends. Here the CDR3 reads CASSKGQLNTGELFF. DNA of the CDR3: TGTGCCAGCAGCAAGGGACAACTGAACACCGGGGAGCTGTTTTTT.

In its sample, this clonotype was seen many times. This chain joins TRBV5-1 and TRBJ2-1, with TRBD2 matching 8 bases. CDR1 SGHRS and CDR2 YFSETQ come from the germline V gene. J was trimmed by 2 bases and V by 4 bases; bases with no gene match: 5. This CDR3 is 15 amino acids long. CDR3 amino acids: CASSITSGPYNEQFF. The CDR3 DNA follows: TGCGCCAGCAGCATAACTAGCGGACCCTACAATGAGCAGTTCTTC.

The chain carries TRBV6-1 and TRBJ1-5; D unresolved. Trimming stripped 2 bases from V and 7 bases from J, with 12 bases between. Germline CDR1 is MNHNS and CDR2 is SASEGT. There are 14 residues in the CDR3. The CDR3 nucleotides are TGTGCCAGCAGTGAACAGCGACGAGGACAGCCCCAGCATTTT. Translation gives CASSEQRRGQPQHF.

This sequence joins TRBV7-9 and TRBJ1-1; D uncertain. CDR3 length equals 15 residues. CDR1 SEHNR and CDR2 FQNEAQ come from the germline V gene (reference sequence). V was shortened by 1 base and J by 1 base, with 10 bases between the two germline ends. CDR3 DNA: TGTGCCAGCAGCTTAGGACTTCCCGGGAACACTGAAGCTTTCTTT. Translation: CASSLGLPGNTEAFF.

The V gene is TRBV5-1, the J gene TRBJ2-7; TRBD2 matches at 11 bases. CDR3 length: 14 amino acids. V lost 4 bases and J lost 6; bases outside the gene matches: 6. Per the germline V gene, CDR1 is SGHRS and CDR2 is YFSETQ. This CDR3 reads CASSTLAGEGEQYF. In DNA, the CDR3 is TGCGCCAGCAGCACACTAGCGGGAGAGGGCGAGCAGTACTTC.

J is TRBJ2-7 and V is TRBV7-2, with TRBD2 matching over 7 bases. The CDR3 consists of 17 residues. Trimming took 4 bases from V and 6 from J; bases not matched to a gene: 18. Germline CDR1 is SGHTA and CDR2 is FQGNSA. CDR3 sequence reads: CASSSNFGGSRSGEQYF. The CDR3 nucleotides are TGTGCCAGCAGCTCGAACTTCGGGGGGAGTCGCTCGGGCGAGCAGTACTTC.

The rearrangement links TRBV7-9 to TRBJ2-7; tentatively, D is TRBD1 (6 bases). V lost 4 bases, J lost 2 bases, and 12 bases lay in between. CDR1 is SEHNR and CDR2 is FQNEAQ in the germline V gene (reference sequence). There are 14 residues in the CDR3. The CDR3 protein is CASSSRDTTYEQYF. The DNA for the CDR3 is TGTGCCAGCAGCTCCCGGGACACCACCTACGAGCAGTACTTC.

This clonotype was counted between two and nine times. The genes are TRBV5-1 and TRBJ2-5, with 13 bases identical to TRBD2. Trimming cost V 3 bases and J 7 bases; bases outside gene matches: 18. Germline V lookup: CDR1 SGHRS, CDR2 YFSETQ. The CDR3 loop spans 19 amino acids. This chain's CDR3 is CASSYRPKGLAGTDGTQYF. The CDR3 bases are TGCGCCAGCAGCTACAGACCGAAGGGACTAGCGGGGACTGATGGGACCCAGTACTTC.

The J gene is TRBJ1-1, the V gene TRBV6-6; D uncertain. The CDR3 has 13 amino acids. The V and J ends lost 0 bases and 0 bases respectively, with 2 bases between them. CDR1 and CDR2 from the germline V gene are MNHNY and SVGAGI (reference sequence). CDR3 loop: CASSYSLNTEAFF. The CDR3 bases are TGTGCCAGCAGTTACTCGCTGAACACTGAAGCTTTCTTT.

The chain has TRBV10-3 and TRBJ2-5; D ambiguous. The CDR3 consists of 12 residues. V was trimmed by 2 bases and J by 5 bases, leaving 6 bases between them. Looked up from germline, CDR1 is ENHRY and CDR2 is SYGVKD. The CDR3 DNA follows: TGTGCCATCAGTGAGCCAGCGGAGACCCAGTACTTC. This translates into CAISEPAETQYF.